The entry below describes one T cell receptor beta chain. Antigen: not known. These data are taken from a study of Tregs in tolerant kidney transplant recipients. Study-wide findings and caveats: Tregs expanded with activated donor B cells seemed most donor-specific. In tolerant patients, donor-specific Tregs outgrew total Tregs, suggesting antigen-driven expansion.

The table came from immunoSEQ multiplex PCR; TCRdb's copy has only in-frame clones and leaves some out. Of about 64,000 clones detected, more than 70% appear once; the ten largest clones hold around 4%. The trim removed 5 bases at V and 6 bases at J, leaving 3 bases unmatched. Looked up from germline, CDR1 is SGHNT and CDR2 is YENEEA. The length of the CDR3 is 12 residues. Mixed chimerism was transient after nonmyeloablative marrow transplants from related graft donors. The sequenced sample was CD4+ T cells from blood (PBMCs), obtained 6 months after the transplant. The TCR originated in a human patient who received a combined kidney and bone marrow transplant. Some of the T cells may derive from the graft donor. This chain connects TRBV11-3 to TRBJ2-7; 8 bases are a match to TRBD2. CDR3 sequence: CASSPGGVEQYF. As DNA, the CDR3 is TGTGCCAGCAGCCCGGGAGGGGTCGAGCAGTACTTC.